This TCR beta chain emerged from a study of blood T cell repertoires in COVID-19. On the study more broadly: Specimens from acute and convalescent COVID-19 originated in the United States, Italy and Spain. Sample material is recorded as cDNA or gDNA derived from T cells, B-cell-depleted T cells, or PBMCs.

In the authors' workflow: For nucleated cells, counts were estimated from reference gene primer amplification. Here immunoSEQ multiplex PCR was the method, and the copy in TCRdb shows in-frame clones only, minus some. That table is the source of V, J and clone size, and D and trimming were worked out from the DNA. Of over 200,000 clones detected, less than 90% appear once; the ten largest clones hold 1.5% to 2%. The V gene lost 0 bases and the J gene lost 8 bases, with 10 bases spanning the gap. CDR1 is SGHAT, CDR2 FQDESV, per germline (reference sequence). The CDR3 totals 13 residues. The rearrangement links TRBV11-1 to TRBJ1-1; TRBD1 is a possible D gene (6 bases). This receptor was taken from a man aged 40-49 years with active or convalescent COVID-19. The sample was peripheral blood. CDR3 DNA: TGTGCCAGCAGCTTAGCAGGCGGACAGGAAGCTTTCTTT. This translates into CASSLAGGQEAFF. The full variable domain, completed using reference TRBV11-1 and TRBJ1-1, is EAEVAQSPRYKITEKSQAVAFWCDPISGHATLYWYRQILGQGPELLVQFQDESVVDDSQLPKDRFSAERLKGVDSTLKIQPAELGDSAMYLCASSLAGGQEAFFGQGTRLTVV.